The rows below give T cell receptor beta chains drawn from one sample of a study of long-term antiretroviral therapy in people with HIV. Produced via immunoSEQ multiplex PCR; TCRdb's table is partial and in-frame only. The profile shows 17,000 or so clones, approximately 96% of them singletons. This specimen was unsorted PBMCs, taken 10 to 13 years after starting antiretroviral therapy. These receptors all come from a man aged 30 to 45 with HIV. CDR3s include the opening cysteine and the closing phenylalanine or tryptophan. Fields, in order: J gene, clone size, D gene, V gene, CDR3 protein, CDR3 DNA. A D gene is named only where the DNA matches it firmly. Part of the rows lack a size; the others show once, few, many or a class for expanded clones.

j_gene: TRBJ1-2
abundance: .
d_gene: .
v_gene: TRBV30
CDR3aa: CAWADFYGYTF
CDR3nt: TGTGCCTGGGCTGACTTCTATGGCTACACCTTC

j_gene: TRBJ2-6
abundance: .
d_gene: TRBD1
v_gene: TRBV10-1
CDR3aa: CASRGTGPSSGANVLTF
CDR3nt: TGCGCCAGCAGGGGGACAGGGCCGAGCTCTGGGGCCAACGTCCTGACTTTC

j_gene: TRBJ2-1
abundance: .
d_gene: .
v_gene: TRBV10-3
CDR3aa: CAISGLGTSYNEQFF
CDR3nt: TGTGCCATCAGTGGCCTGGGGACATCATACAATGAGCAGTTCTTC

j_gene: TRBJ2-1
abundance: .
d_gene: .
v_gene: TRBV5-1
CDR3aa: CASSLGGSGNNEQFF
CDR3nt: TGCGCCAGCAGCTTGGGGGGAAGTGGAAACAATGAGCAGTTCTTC

j_gene: TRBJ1-2
abundance: once
d_gene: .
v_gene: TRBV29-1
CDR3aa: CSVGEAGTAYGYTF
CDR3nt: TGCAGCGTTGGTGAGGCAGGGACTGCCTATGGCTACACCTTC

j_gene: TRBJ2-5
abundance: few
d_gene: TRBD2
v_gene: TRBV4-2
CDR3aa: CASSQEQGLAGGLQYQETQYF
CDR3nt: TGTGCCAGCAGCCAAGAACAGGGACTAGCGGGGGGACTACAGTACCAAGAGACCCAGTACTTC

j_gene: TRBJ2-3
abundance: .
d_gene: TRBD1
v_gene: TRBV7-2
CDR3aa: CASSLVRDRSTDTQYF
CDR3nt: TGTGCCAGCAGCTTAGTCCGGGACAGATCCACAGATACGCAGTATTTT

j_gene: TRBJ2-5
abundance: .
d_gene: TRBD2
v_gene: TRBV6-1
CDR3aa: CANGTSRETQYF
CDR3nt: TGTGCCAACGGGACTAGCAGGGAGACCCAGTACTTC

j_gene: TRBJ2-1
abundance: .
d_gene: TRBD1
v_gene: TRBV10-3
CDR3aa: CAISESGTGNFYEQFF
CDR3nt: TGTGCCATCAGTGAATCCGGGACAGGGAATTTCTATGAGCAGTTCTTC

j_gene: TRBJ2-5
abundance: .
d_gene: .
v_gene: TRBV7-2
CDR3aa: CASSFYLQETQYF
CDR3nt: TGTGCCAGCAGCTTTTATCTCCAAGAGACCCAGTACTTC

j_gene: TRBJ1-2
abundance: .
d_gene: .
v_gene: TRBV7-9
CDR3aa: CASSLGQFYGYTF
CDR3nt: TGTGCCAGCAGCTTAGGCCAATTCTATGGCTACACCTTC

j_gene: TRBJ1-2
abundance: .
d_gene: TRBD1
v_gene: TRBV7-8
CDR3aa: CASSLDLGTANGYTF
CDR3nt: TGTGCCAGCAGCTTAGACCTGGGGACAGCCAACGGCTACACCTTC

j_gene: TRBJ2-7
abundance: .
d_gene: TRBD1
v_gene: TRBV5-1
CDR3aa: CASSPTGDYEQYF
CDR3nt: TGCGCCAGCAGCCCCACAGGGGACTACGAGCAGTACTTC

j_gene: TRBJ1-4
abundance: .
d_gene: .
v_gene: TRBV2
CDR3aa: CASNGNSGQKGVFATNEKLFF
CDR3nt: TGTGCCAGCAATGGAAACTCGGGGCAAAAAGGGGTATTTGCAACTAATGAAAAACTGTTTTTT

j_gene: TRBJ2-2
abundance: .
d_gene: .
v_gene: TRBV6-5
CDR3aa: CASSYRGTPGELFF
CDR3nt: TGTGCCAGCAGTTACCGGGGGACCCCCGGGGAGCTGTTTTTT

j_gene: TRBJ2-3
abundance: .
d_gene: .
v_gene: TRBV5-1
CDR3aa: CASSLTGWADTQYF
CDR3nt: TGCGCCAGCAGCTTAACAGGCTGGGCAGATACGCAGTATTTT

j_gene: TRBJ2-5
abundance: .
d_gene: .
v_gene: TRBV2
CDR3aa: CASVATGTGLYF
CDR3nt: .

j_gene: TRBJ2-2
abundance: .
d_gene: .
v_gene: TRBV29-1
CDR3aa: CSVQGMSDPGELFF
CDR3nt: TGCAGCGTGCAGGGGATGTCGGACCCCGGGGAGCTGTTTTTT

j_gene: TRBJ2-5
abundance: .
d_gene: .
v_gene: TRBV9
CDR3aa: CASKQGRGALETQYF
CDR3nt: TGTGCCAGCAAACAGGGGCGGGGGGCCTTGGAGACCCAGTACTTC

j_gene: TRBJ1-1
abundance: .
d_gene: .
v_gene: TRBV6-1
CDR3aa: CASSEGRGRDTEAFF
CDR3nt: TGTGCCAGCAGTGAAGGGAGGGGGAGGGACACTGAAGCTTTCTTT

j_gene: TRBJ2-3
abundance: .
d_gene: .
v_gene: TRBV19
CDR3aa: CASNSRGADTQYF
CDR3nt: TGTGCCAGTAATTCCAGGGGCGCAGATACGCAGTATTTT

j_gene: TRBJ2-5
abundance: .
d_gene: .
v_gene: TRBV28
CDR3aa: CASSLSRVRYF
CDR3nt: TGTGCCAGCAGTTTGTCCCGTGTGCGGTACTTC

j_gene: TRBJ1-5
abundance: .
d_gene: .
v_gene: TRBV6-5
CDR3aa: CASHREGLNQPQHF
CDR3nt: TGTGCCAGCCACAGGGAAGGGCTCAATCAGCCCCAGCATTTT

j_gene: TRBJ2-7
abundance: once
d_gene: .
v_gene: TRBV28
CDR3aa: CASSSTRDEQYF
CDR3nt: TGTGCCAGCAGTTCGACTAGGGACGAGCAGTACTTC

j_gene: TRBJ1-2
abundance: .
d_gene: .
v_gene: TRBV9
CDR3aa: CASSVDPLGGREPNYGYTF
CDR3nt: TGTGCCAGCAGCGTAGATCCGCTGGGGGGCCGTGAGCCTAACTATGGCTACACCTTC

j_gene: TRBJ2-3
abundance: .
d_gene: .
v_gene: TRBV27
CDR3aa: CASTLLGEGTDTQYF
CDR3nt: TGTGCCAGCACCCTTCTAGGGGAAGGCACAGATACGCAGTATTTT

j_gene: TRBJ1-6
abundance: once
d_gene: .
v_gene: TRBV19
CDR3aa: CASSIVGSDALHF
CDR3nt: TGTGCCAGTAGTATCGTGGGCTCGGATGCCCTCCACTTT

j_gene: TRBJ2-3
abundance: .
d_gene: TRBD1
v_gene: TRBV6-5
CDR3aa: CASRDRDTQYF
CDR3nt: TGTGCCAGCAGGGACAGGGATACGCAGTATTTT

j_gene: TRBJ2-1
abundance: few
d_gene: TRBD2
v_gene: TRBV30
CDR3aa: CAISLGLAEYNEQFF
CDR3nt: TGTGCCATATCCCTGGGACTAGCGGAGTACAATGAGCAGTTCTTC

j_gene: TRBJ1-6
abundance: .
d_gene: TRBD1
v_gene: TRBV27
CDR3aa: CASRQFWDRMESPLHF
CDR3nt: TGTGCCAGCCGACAATTCTGGGACAGGATGGAGTCACCCCTCCACTTT

j_gene: TRBJ1-2
abundance: .
d_gene: .
v_gene: TRBV6-1
CDR3aa: CATRGGDYGYTF
CDR3nt: TGTGCCACCAGGGGAGGGGACTATGGCTACACCTTC

j_gene: TRBJ1-1
abundance: once
d_gene: .
v_gene: TRBV19
CDR3aa: CASRQTNTEAFF
CDR3nt: TGTGCCAGTAGACAGACGAACACTGAAGCTTTCTTT

j_gene: TRBJ2-7
abundance: .
d_gene: .
v_gene: TRBV7-7
CDR3aa: CASSSGPNYEQYF
CDR3nt: TGTGCCAGCAGCTCGGGACCGAACTACGAGCAGTACTTC

j_gene: TRBJ1-5
abundance: .
d_gene: .
v_gene: TRBV6-1
CDR3aa: CASSETRANQPQHF
CDR3nt: TGTGCCAGCAGTGAAACCCGGGCGAATCAGCCCCAGCATTTT

j_gene: TRBJ2-3
abundance: .
d_gene: TRBD2
v_gene: TRBV19
CDR3aa: CASSGTSGDTQYF
CDR3nt: TGTGCCAGTAGCGGGACTAGCGGAGATACGCAGTATTTT

j_gene: TRBJ2-6
abundance: .
d_gene: TRBD1
v_gene: TRBV5-1
CDR3aa: CASSADRQGANVLTF
CDR3nt: TGCGCCAGCAGCGCGGACAGGCAGGGGGCCAACGTCCTGACTTTC

j_gene: TRBJ2-3
abundance: .
d_gene: TRBD2
v_gene: TRBV6-1
CDR3aa: CASSEVSGGPDTQYF
CDR3nt: TGTGCCAGCAGTGAAGTTAGCGGGGGGCCAGATACGCAGTATTTT

j_gene: TRBJ2-3
abundance: few
d_gene: .
v_gene: TRBV9
CDR3aa: CASSVRGRDTDTQYF
CDR3nt: TGTGCCAGCAGCGTCAGGGGACGAGACACAGATACGCAGTATTTT

j_gene: TRBJ2-7
abundance: once
d_gene: TRBD2
v_gene: TRBV2
CDR3aa: CASGRGGSYEQYF
CDR3nt: TGTGCCAGCGGGCGGGGGGGGTCCTACGAGCAGTACTTC

j_gene: TRBJ1-6
abundance: .
d_gene: TRBD1
v_gene: TRBV25-1
CDR3aa: CASSSSGGGSPLHF
CDR3nt: TGTGCCAGCAGCAGCTCAGGGGGTGGTTCACCCCTCCACTTT

j_gene: TRBJ2-7
abundance: .
d_gene: TRBD2
v_gene: TRBV6-1
CDR3aa: CASSELAGSSYEQYF
CDR3nt: TGTGCCAGCAGTGAACTAGCGGGGAGCTCCTACGAGCAGTACTTC

j_gene: TRBJ2-3
abundance: .
d_gene: .
v_gene: TRBV6-5
CDR3aa: CATRGDPSSADTQYF
CDR3nt: TGTGCCACCCGCGGGGATCCGAGTTCAGCAGATACGCAGTATTTT

j_gene: TRBJ1-1
abundance: .
d_gene: TRBD1
v_gene: TRBV6-6
CDR3aa: CASSGQGGDTEAFF
CDR3nt: TGTGCCAGCAGTGGACAGGGAGGGGATACTGAAGCTTTCTTT

j_gene: TRBJ1-5
abundance: .
d_gene: .
v_gene: TRBV9
CDR3aa: CASSEGGNQPQHF
CDR3nt: TGTGCCAGCAGCGAGGGGGGTAATCAGCCCCAGCATTTT

j_gene: TRBJ1-1
abundance: .
d_gene: TRBD1
v_gene: TRBV2
CDR3aa: CASMGDRNTNPFF
CDR3nt: TGTGCCAGCATGGGGGACAGGAACACAAATCCCTTCTTT

j_gene: TRBJ2-6
abundance: .
d_gene: .
v_gene: TRBV11-2
CDR3aa: CASSFGKGAAGANVLTF
CDR3nt: TGTGCCAGCAGCTTTGGGAAAGGGGCTGCTGGGGCCAACGTCCTGACTTTC